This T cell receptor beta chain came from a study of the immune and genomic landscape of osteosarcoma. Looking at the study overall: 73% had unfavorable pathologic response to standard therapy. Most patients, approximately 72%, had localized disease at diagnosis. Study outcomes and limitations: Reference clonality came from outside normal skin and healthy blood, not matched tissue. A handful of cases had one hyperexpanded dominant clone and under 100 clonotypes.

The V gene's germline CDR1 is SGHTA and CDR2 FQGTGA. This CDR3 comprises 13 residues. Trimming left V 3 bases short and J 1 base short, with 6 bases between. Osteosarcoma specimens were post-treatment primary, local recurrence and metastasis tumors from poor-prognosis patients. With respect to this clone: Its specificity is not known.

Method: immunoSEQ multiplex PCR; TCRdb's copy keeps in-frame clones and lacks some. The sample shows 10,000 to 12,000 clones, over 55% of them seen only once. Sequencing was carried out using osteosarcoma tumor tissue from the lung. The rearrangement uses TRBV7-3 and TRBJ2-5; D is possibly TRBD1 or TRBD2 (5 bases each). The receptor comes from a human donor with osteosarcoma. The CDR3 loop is CASSLGVQETQYF. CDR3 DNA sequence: TGTGCCAGCAGCTTGGGGGTCCAAGAGACCCAGTACTTC.